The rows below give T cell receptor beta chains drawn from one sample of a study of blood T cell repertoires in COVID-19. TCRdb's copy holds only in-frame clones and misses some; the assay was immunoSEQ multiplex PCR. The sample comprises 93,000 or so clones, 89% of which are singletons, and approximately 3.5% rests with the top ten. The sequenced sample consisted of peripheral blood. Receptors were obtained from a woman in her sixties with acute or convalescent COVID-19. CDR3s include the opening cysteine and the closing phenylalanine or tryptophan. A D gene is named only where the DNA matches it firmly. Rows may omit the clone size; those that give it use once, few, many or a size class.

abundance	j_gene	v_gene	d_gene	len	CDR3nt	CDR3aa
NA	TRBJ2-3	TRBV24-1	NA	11	TGTGCCACCAGTCTTACAGATACGCAGTATTTT	CATSLTDTQYF
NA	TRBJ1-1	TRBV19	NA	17	TGTGCCAGTACACGTCGAGGGGGACCGACCGGTAAAACTGAAGCTTTCTTT	CASTRRGGPTGKTEAFF
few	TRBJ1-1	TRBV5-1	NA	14	TGCGCCAGCAGCTTCTCCCAGGGGAACACTGAAGCTTTCTTT	CASSFSQGNTEAFF
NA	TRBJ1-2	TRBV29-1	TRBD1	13	TGCAGCGCAGGAATTGGGACAGGCTATGGCTACACCTTC	CSAGIGTGYGYTF
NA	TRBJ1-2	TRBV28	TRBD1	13	TGTGCCAGCAGCTTACAGGGGTCCAACAGCTACACCTTC	CASSLQGSNSYTF
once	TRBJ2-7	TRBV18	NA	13	TGTGCCAGCTCACGTGCGGGCACCTACGAGCAGTACTTC	CASSRAGTYEQYF
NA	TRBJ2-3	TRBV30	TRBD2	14	TGTGCCTGGAGAATGGGACTAGCGGCAGATACGCAGTATTTT	CAWRMGLAADTQYF
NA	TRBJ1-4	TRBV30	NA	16	TGTGCCTGGTCTCAGGGGAAACTCGACTTTAATGAAAAACTGTTTTTT	CAWSQGKLDFNEKLFF
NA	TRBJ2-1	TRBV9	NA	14	TGTGCCAGCAGTTCGTCCGGGACTTACAATGAGCAGTTCTTC	CASSSSGTYNEQFF
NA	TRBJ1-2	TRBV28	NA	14	TGTGCCAGCAAACCACGGCGGGTGACTTATGGCTACACCTTC	CASKPRRVTYGYTF
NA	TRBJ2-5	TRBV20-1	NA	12	TGCAGTGCTAGTGACGGCCAAGAGACCCAGTACTTC	CSASDGQETQYF
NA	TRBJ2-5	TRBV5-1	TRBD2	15	TGCGCCAGCAAGGCGGGACTAGCGGGAACAGAGACCCAGTACTTC	CASKAGLAGTETQYF
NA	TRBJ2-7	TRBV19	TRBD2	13	TGTGCCACCCCGGGACTAGAGAGGTACGAGCAGTACTTC	CATPGLERYEQYF
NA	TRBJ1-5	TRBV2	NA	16	TGTGCCAGCAGCCCCTGGGTAAGGGGAAGCAATCAGCCCCAGCATTTT	CASSPWVRGSNQPQHF
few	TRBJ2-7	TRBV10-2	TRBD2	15	TGCGCCAGCAGTGATCCCCCAGCGGGAAACCTATCCCAGTACTTC	CASSDPPAGNLSQYF
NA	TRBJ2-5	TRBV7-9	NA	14	TGTGCCAGCAGCTTTGGAGGGAACCAAGAGACCCAGTACTTC	CASSFGGNQETQYF
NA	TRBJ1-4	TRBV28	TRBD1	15	TGTGCCAGCAGTTACACCGGGACAGGGGGAGAAAAACTGTTTTTT	CASSYTGTGGEKLFF
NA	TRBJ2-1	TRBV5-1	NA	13	TGCGCCAGCAGCCTGGGAAACAAGAATGAGCAGTTCTTC	CASSLGNKNEQFF
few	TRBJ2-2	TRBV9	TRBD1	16	TGTGCCAGCAGTTGGGGGGACAGGGGTCCCACCGGGGAGCTGTTTTTT	CASSWGDRGPTGELFF
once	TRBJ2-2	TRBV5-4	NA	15	TGTGCCAGCAGCTCAGACCAGGGGTCGGCCGGGGAGCTGTTTTTT	CASSSDQGSAGELFF
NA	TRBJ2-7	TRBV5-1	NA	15	TGCGCCAGCAGCTTGGAGTCTGGACTGGTATACGAGCAGTACTTC	CASSLESGLVYEQYF
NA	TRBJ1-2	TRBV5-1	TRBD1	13	TGCGCCAGCAGCCTTGACAGGGACTATGGCTACACCTTC	CASSLDRDYGYTF
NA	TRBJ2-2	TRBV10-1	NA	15	TGCGCCAGCAGTGAGTCGCGAGGGAACGCCGGGGAGCTGTTTTTT	CASSESRGNAGELFF
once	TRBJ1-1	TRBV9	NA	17	TGTGCCAGCAGCGCCCCAGGGGCAGGGCCGCGCGGGAGTAGGGCTTTCTTT	CASSAPGAGPRGSRAFF
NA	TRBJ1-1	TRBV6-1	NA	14	TGTGCCAGCAGTGAACCAGGCAGGGTCACTGAAGCTTTCTTT	CASSEPGRVTEAFF
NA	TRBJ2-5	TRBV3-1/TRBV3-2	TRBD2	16	TGTGCCAGCAGCCGAGGACTAGCGGGACCGTCGGAGACCCAGTACTTC	CASSRGLAGPSETQYF
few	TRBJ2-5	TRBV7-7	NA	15	TGTGCTAGCAGCTTAGGGGAAGCGGGCCAAGAGACCCAGTACTTC	CASSLGEAGQETQYF
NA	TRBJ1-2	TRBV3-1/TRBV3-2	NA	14	TGTGCCAGCAGCCAAGTTGGAGGCCTTCGCGGCTACACCTTC	CASSQVGGLRGYTF
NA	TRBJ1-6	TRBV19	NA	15	TGTGCCAGTAGTAGCCAGGGAGGGAGTGGTTCACCCCTCCACTTT	CASSSQGGSGSPLHF
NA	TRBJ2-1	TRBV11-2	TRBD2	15	TGTGCCAGCAGCTTAGACCTAGCGGGACGGGCGGAGCAGTTCTTC	CASSLDLAGRAEQFF
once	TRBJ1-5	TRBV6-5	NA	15	TGTGCCAGCAGACGGGCGGGGGTAGGGGAACAGCCCCAGCATTTT	CASRRAGVGEQPQHF
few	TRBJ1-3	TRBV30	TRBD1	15	TGTGCCTGGAGTGTACGGGGGACAGCTGGAAACACCATATATTTT	CAWSVRGTAGNTIYF
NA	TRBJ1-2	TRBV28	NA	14	TGTGCCAGCAGTTCCCCCGGGACTAACTATGGCTACACCTTC	CASSSPGTNYGYTF
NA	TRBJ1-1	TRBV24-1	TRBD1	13	TGTGCCACCAGTGATTTAACAGGGGCCGGGGCTTTCTTT	CATSDLTGAGAFF
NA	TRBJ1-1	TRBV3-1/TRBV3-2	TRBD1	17	TGTGCCAGCAGCCAAGTCGCGATGACAGGGTCCCCCACTGAAGCTTTCTTT	CASSQVAMTGSPTEAFF
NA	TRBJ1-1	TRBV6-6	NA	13	TGTGCCACTTCGGGGAGGGGGAACACTGAAGCTTTCTTT	CATSGRGNTEAFF
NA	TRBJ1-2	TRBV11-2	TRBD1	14	TGTGCCAGCAGTTCTAACAGGGGGCTTGGTGGCTACACCTTC	CASSSNRGLGGYTF
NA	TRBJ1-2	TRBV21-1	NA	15	TGTGCCAGCAGCGCTTGGGGGGAATTGAACTATGGCTACACCTTC	CASSAWGELNYGYTF
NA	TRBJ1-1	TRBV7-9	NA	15	TGTGCCAGCAGCTTTGGTGGGGTGGGGAGGACTGAAGCTTTCTTT	CASSFGGVGRTEAFF
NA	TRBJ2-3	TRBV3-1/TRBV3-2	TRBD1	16	TGTGCCAGCAGCCCGACAGGGGGCGGGGGCACAGATACGCAGTATTTT	CASSPTGGGGTDTQYF
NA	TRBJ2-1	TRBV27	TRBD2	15	TGTGCCAGCAGTTACTCAGCGGGAATATACAATGAGCAGTTCTTC	CASSYSAGIYNEQFF
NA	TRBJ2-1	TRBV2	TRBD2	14	TGTGCCAGCAGCAGACTAGCGTCAGGTGATGAGCAGTTCTTC	CASSRLASGDEQFF
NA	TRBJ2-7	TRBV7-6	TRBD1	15	TGTGCCAGCAGCTTACAGGGACAGGGAGTCTACGAGCAGTACTTC	CASSLQGQGVYEQYF
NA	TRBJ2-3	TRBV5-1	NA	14	TGCGCCAGCAGCGACACAGCGGGCACAGATACGCAGTATTTT	CASSDTAGTDTQYF
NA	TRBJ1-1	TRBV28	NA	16	TGTGCCAGCAGTCCCCGAACAGGCTCAGCGAACACTGAAGCTTTCTTT	CASSPRTGSANTEAFF
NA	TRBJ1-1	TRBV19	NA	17	TGTGCCAGTAGTATGCCCACCCCCTCCTTTCAGGACACTGAAGCTTTCTTT	CASSMPTPSFQDTEAFF
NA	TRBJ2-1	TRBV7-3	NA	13	TGTGCCAGCAGTCCGGACAGAAGCAATGAGCAGTTCTTC	CASSPDRSNEQFF
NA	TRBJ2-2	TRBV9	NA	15	TGTGCCAGCAGCGTAGGGGCAGGTTCCACCGGGGAGCTGTTTTTT	CASSVGAGSTGELFF
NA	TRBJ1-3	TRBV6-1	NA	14	TGTGCCAGCAGTGAAGGAGGGTCTGGAAACACCATATATTTT	CASSEGGSGNTIYF
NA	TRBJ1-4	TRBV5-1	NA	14	TGCGCCAGCAGGGTCTGGGGGCAGGATGAAAAACTGTTTTTT	CASRVWGQDEKLFF
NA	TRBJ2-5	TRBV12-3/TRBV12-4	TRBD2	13	TGTGCCAGCACAGGAGCGGGGCGGGAGACCCAGTACTTC	CASTGAGRETQYF
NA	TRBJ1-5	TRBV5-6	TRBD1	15	TGTGCCAGCAGCCTCACGGACAGGGCCAATCAGCCCCAGCATTTT	CASSLTDRANQPQHF
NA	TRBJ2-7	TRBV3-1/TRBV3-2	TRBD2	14	TGTGCCAGCAGCCCAGCGGGAGGCCCCTACGAGCAGTACTTC	CASSPAGGPYEQYF
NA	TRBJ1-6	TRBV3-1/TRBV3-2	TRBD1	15	TGTGCCAGCAGCCAAGATCGGCAGGGGGATTCACCCCTCCACTTT	CASSQDRQGDSPLHF
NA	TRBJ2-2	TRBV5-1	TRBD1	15	TGCGCCAGCAGCTGGACAGGGACCGACACCGGGGAGCTGTTTTTT	CASSWTGTDTGELFF
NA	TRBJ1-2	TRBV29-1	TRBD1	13	TGCAGCGACATAGACAGGGTTAACTATGGCTACACCTTC	CSDIDRVNYGYTF
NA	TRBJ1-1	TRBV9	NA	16	TGTGCCAGCAGCGTAGGCCCGGGGGGTGGGAACACTGAAGCTTTCTTT	CASSVGPGGGNTEAFF
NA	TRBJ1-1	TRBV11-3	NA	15	TGTGCCAGCAGCTTAGAAGGAGGGGCGGGCACTGAAGCTTTCTTT	CASSLEGGAGTEAFF
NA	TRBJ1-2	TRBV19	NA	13	TGTGCCAGTAGTAAAAGTCCCCTAGGAGGCTACACCTTC	CASSKSPLGGYTF